The source of this T cell receptor beta chain is a study of TIL therapy for anti-PD-1-resistant metastatic lung cancer. Overall study context: Tumors were harvested before any PD-1/PD-L1 blockade. Study-level findings and limits: Patients were highly selected, enriched for treatment-naive, never-smoker and oncogene-addicted cases.

The immunoSEQ assay was v3. Survey-level samples got approximately 2 million read pairs; deep-level samples got about 4.5-6.5 million. Sequenced by immunoSEQ multiplex PCR; TCRdb stores in-frame clones only, minus some. The sample records 45,000 to 60,000 clones, around 79% being singletons. Time point specified: pre-treatment sample, taken before nivolumab and TIL therapy. Stage 4 NSCLC adults joined between 2017 and January 2020. Germline trimming cut 7 bases from V and 5 bases from J; bases unmatched to any gene: 9. This CDR3 is 14 amino acids long. Per the germline V gene, CDR1 is SGHRS and CDR2 is YFSETQ. In this sample, this clone turned up a few times. Its matching antigen is unknown.

Sequenced here: blood, sampled at baseline. The source of this sequence is a woman aged 30 to 85 with non-small cell lung cancer. This sequence joins TRBV5-1 and TRBJ1-2; the match to TRBD1 covers 9 bases. The CDR3 here is CASSAPGTGYGYTF. The CDR3 DNA sequence: TGCGCCAGCTCAGCTCCCGGGACAGGGTATGGCTACACCTTC.